The text below deals with one T cell receptor beta chain. Its target is unknown. This record belongs to a study of cytomegalovirus exposure and HLA in healthy donors. Study in general: Genetic ancestry analysis placed over 65% of the roughly 400 donors that were genotyped in the Caucasian-associated cluster. Study outcomes and limitations: The study designated 150 or so TCR beta chains cytomegalovirus-associated. Sequencing likely caused a cluster of highly shared sequence variants. Per published reports, the classifier diagnosed cytomegalovirus status with high specificity and sensitivity.

The CDR3 has 13 amino acids. V dropped 8 bases and J dropped 5; count of bases not matched to a gene: 7. Looked up from germline, CDR1 is MNHEY and CDR2 is SVGAGI. The PCR was carried out with 60 Vbeta primers and 13 Jbeta primers. Some clones are missing from TCRdb's copy, which holds only in-frame ones; the method was immunoSEQ multiplex PCR. The table records under 150,000 clones, around 76% of them present only once. The V gene is TRBV6-5, the J gene TRBJ2-7; 9 nucleotides agree with TRBD1. This receptor was taken from a woman in her fifties or sixties in good health and CMV-seronegative. Sequencing used PBMCs. The CDR3 coding sequence is TGTGCCAGCGCCCGGGACAGGGATAACGAGCAGTACGTC. Protein product: CASARDRDNEQYV.